Presented here are 30 T cell receptor beta chains from one specimen sequenced in a study of Ad26.COV2.S vaccination and SARS-CoV-2 variants. Sequencing was performed with immunoSEQ multiplex PCR; in TCRdb, only in-frame clones are kept and a portion is missing. Here the sample spans some 370,000 clones, roughly 80% being singletons. Treatment noted: approximately 18 received Ad26.COV2.S at low or high dose, single or two shots; several received placebo; per-sample allocation not given. Specimen acquisition occurred on day 63 following the initial vaccine or placebo injection. The sequences come from peripheral blood, collected in a trial of Ad26.COV2.S vaccine versus placebo. Every receptor here comes from a person between 18 and 65 years old who received the Ad26.COV2.S COVID-19 vaccine or a placebo.

The rearrangement uses TRBV6-5 and TRBJ1-1; D call uncertain. Deletions cut 0 bases from V and 2 bases from J, with 10 bases between. Germline CDR1 reads MNHEY; CDR2 reads SVGAGI. CDR3 length equals 15 residues. The CDR3 nucleotides are TGTGCCAGCAGTTACTCACGGGCTGAAAACACTGAAGCTTTCTTT. Encoded protein: CASSYSRAENTEAFF.

The chain carries TRBV6-6 and TRBJ1-1; 9 bases are shared with TRBD1. This CDR3 has 14 amino acids. V was pared by 6 bases and J by 3 bases, with 5 bases of the junction left unmatched. The V gene's germline CDR1 is MNHNY and CDR2 SVGAGI (reference sequence). The CDR3 sequence: CASSRGTGHTEAFF. The CDR3 DNA is TGTGCCAGCAGCCGGGGGACAGGGCACACTGAAGCTTTCTTT.

V is TRBV4-2 and J is TRBJ2-1; weak D call: TRBD2 (6 bases). The CDR3 is 15 amino acids. Trimming shortened V by 0 bases and J by 0 bases, and 6 bases separated the two germline ends. Germline CDR1 LGHNA, CDR2 YNFKEQ. CDR3: CASSQEGGSYNEQFF. In DNA, the CDR3 is TGTGCCAGCAGCCAAGAGGGGGGCTCCTACAATGAGCAGTTCTTC.

The rearrangement joins TRBV5-4 to TRBJ2-5; no clear D gene. Germline CDR1 reads SGHNT; CDR2 reads YYREEE (reference sequence). CDR3 length equals 13 residues. Deletions cut 1 base from V and 4 bases from J, with 8 bases between. CDR3 DNA: TGTGCCAGCAGCTTGAACCTAGGAGAGACCCAGTACTTC. As protein: CASSLNLGETQYF.

Written as DNA, the CDR3 is TGTGCCAGCAGTTATAGAGGATCTATCCCCTATGGCTACACCTTC. Protein: CASSYRGSIPYGYTF. The chain carries TRBV6-2 or TRBV6-3 and TRBJ1-2; no reliable D call. Germline CDR1 MNHEY, CDR2 SVGEGT. The CDR3 loop spans 15 amino acids. The ends were cut back, 3 bases at V and 4 bases at J, with 15 bases in the middle.

This chain links TRBV27 with TRBJ1-6; 7 nucleotides align to TRBD1. The CDR3 runs to 16 residues. The J segment lost 8 bases and the V segment lost 2 bases, leaving 9 bases of the junction unmatched. Germline V gene lookup returns CDR1 MNHEY and CDR2 SMNVEV (reference sequence). In nucleotides, the CDR3 is TGTGCCAGCAGTTTAACTCCAGGGGGGCTTTATTCACCCCTCCACTTT. Translated: CASSLTPGGLYSPLHF.

CDR3 coding DNA: TGTGCCAGCAGTTTATCCCGCAGGGTGGGGGGCTACACCTTC. Its protein product is CASSLSRRVGGYTF. This chain connects TRBV27 to TRBJ1-2; D is perhaps TRBD1 (5 bases). Germline CDR1 MNHEY, CDR2 SMNVEV (reference sequence). The V and J ends lost 0 bases and 8 bases respectively, with 13 bases between them. This CDR3 comprises 14 residues.

V and J are TRBV13 and TRBJ1-2; 8 bases match TRBD1. Germline V gives CDR1 PRHDT, CDR2 FYEKMQ (reference sequence). The CDR3 is made up of 14 amino acids. With V trimmed by 5 bases and J by 7 bases, 9 bases remained unmatched. DNA of the CDR3: TGTGCCAGCAGCCCCGGAGACAGGGGCGGTGGCTACACCTTC. It codes for CASSPGDRGGGYTF.

This clone showed up just a few times. CDR3 nucleotides: TGTGCCAGCAGTTACTCCGGGAGGGGAGGCGGCTACACCTTC. It yields the protein CASSYSGRGGGYTF. J is TRBJ1-2 and V is TRBV6-2 or TRBV6-3, with a tentative D call TRBD1 (5 bases). Germline V lookup: CDR1 MNHEY, CDR2 SVGEGT. With 0 bases removed from V and 8 bases from J, the gap between germline ends came to 13 bases. CDR3 length: 14 residues.

The chain employs TRBV5-1 and TRBJ2-1, with TRBD2 matching over 7 bases. The junction had 8 bases not matched to a gene; V was cut back by 7 bases and J by 1 base. Germline CDR1 and CDR2: SGHRS and YFSETQ. CDR3 length: 15 residues. CDR3 amino acids: CASGEGGTSYNEQFF. As DNA, the CDR3 is TGCGCCAGCGGGGAGGGAGGTACATCCTACAATGAGCAGTTCTTC. Full variable domain (rest looked up from reference TRBV5-1 and TRBJ2-1): KAGVTQTPRYLIKTRGQQVTLSCSPISGHRSVSWYQQTPGQGLQFLFEYFSETQRNKGNFPGRFSGRQFSNSRSEMNVSTLELGDSALYLCASGEGGTSYNEQFFGPGTRLTVL.

V and J are TRBV6-5 and TRBJ1-5; weak D call: TRBD1 (6 bases). Germline loops: CDR1 MNHEY, CDR2 SVGAGI. The CDR3 consists of 14 residues. Trimming cost V 4 bases and J 7 bases, with 14 bases left between them. The CDR3 DNA reads as TGTGCCAGCAGTTGGGGGGGGCGCGGACAGCCCCAGCATTTT. The encoded protein is CASSWGGRGQPQHF.

The V gene is TRBV3-1 (or the pseudogene TRBV3-2), the J gene TRBJ2-5; D ambiguous. Trimming shortened V by 1 base and J by 5 bases, and 17 bases separated the two germline ends. The CDR3 loop spans 16 amino acids. The germline gives CDR1 LGHDT, CDR2 YNNKEL (reference sequence). CDR3 residues: CASSQGTASLRETQYF. CDR3 DNA sequence: TGTGCCAGCAGCCAAGGTACCGCATCCTTGAGGGAGACCCAGTACTTC.

The rearrangement joins TRBV19 to TRBJ1-2; D might be TRBD1 (5 bases). V lost 3 bases and J lost 8, with 13 bases in between. CDR1 LNHDA and CDR2 SQIVND come from the germline V gene (reference sequence). The CDR3 is 13 amino acids. The DNA of the CDR3 is TGTGCCAGTAGTATTCAGGGTGCGCGGGGCTACACCTTC. It yields the protein CASSIQGARGYTF.

This clone was seen only once. This chain joins TRBV9 and TRBJ2-3, with 14 bases aligning to TRBD2. Germline V gene sequence: CDR1 SGDLS, CDR2 YYNGEE. The trim removed 3 bases at V and 8 bases at J, leaving 5 bases unmatched. This CDR3 has 15 amino acids. The CDR3 sequence: CASSAGTSGRRTQYF. The DNA of the CDR3 is TGTGCCAGCAGCGCCGGGACTAGCGGGAGACGTACGCAGTATTTT. Full variable domain (missing parts from reference TRBV9 and TRBJ2-3): DSGVTQTPKHLITATGQRVTLRCSPRSGDLSVYWYQQSLDQGLQFLIQYYNGEERAKGNILERFSAQQFPDLHSELNLSSLELGDSALYFCASSAGTSGRRTQYFGPGTRLTVL.

The chain combines TRBV29-1 with TRBJ2-7; no clear D gene. The V end lost 7 bases, the J end lost 7 bases, and 14 bases lay between the germline ends. The CDR3 runs 11 residues. The germline V gene encodes CDR1 SQVTM and CDR2 ANQGSEA. The CDR3 coding sequence is TGCAGCGGTACTGACCTACGAGAGCAGTACTTC. Translated: CSGTDLREQYF.

The DNA for the CDR3 is TGTGCCAGCAGCTTAACTAGCGGGAGTCTGTTTTTT. Encoded protein: CASSLTSGSLFF. This chain links TRBV7-3 with TRBJ2-2, with 9 positions matching TRBD2. In germline, CDR1 is SGHTA, CDR2 FQGTGA. Germline trimming cut 0 bases from V and 14 bases from J; bases unmatched to any gene: 1. The CDR3 sequence is 12 residues long.

The rearrangement links TRBV6-5 to TRBJ1-2; 10 nucleotides match TRBD1. V dropped 0 bases and J dropped 1; count of bases not matched to a gene: 2. Looked up from germline, CDR1 is MNHEY and CDR2 is SVGAGI. The CDR3 spans 16 residues. The CDR3 sequence: CASSYSWTGGNYGYTF. CDR3 nucleotides: TGTGCCAGCAGTTACTCATGGACAGGGGGTAACTATGGCTACACCTTC.

The rearrangement joins TRBV7-8 to TRBJ2-7; 9 bases fit TRBD2. Germline V gives CDR1 SGHVS, CDR2 FQNEAQ. The V segment lost 3 bases and the J segment 2 bases; nucleotides outside the gene matches: 8. CDR3 length: 16 amino acids. For the CDR3, the DNA is TGTGCCAGCAGCTTCGTTATAGCGGGGGTTCCCTACGAGCAGTACTTC. This codes for CASSFVIAGVPYEQYF.

J is TRBJ1-2 and V is TRBV5-4, with D maybe TRBD1 (5 bases). V shed 4 bases and J shed 2 bases, with 12 bases lying between them. The germline V gene encodes CDR1 SGHNT and CDR2 YYREEE (reference sequence). CDR3 length equals 14 residues. The CDR3 sequence: CASSQKTANYGYTF. CDR3 bases: TGTGCCAGCAGCCAGAAGACAGCAAACTATGGCTACACCTTC. The variable domain in full, with the rest retrieved from reference TRBV5-4 and TRBJ1-2, is ETGVTQSPTHLIKTRGQQVTLRCSSQSGHNTVSWYQQALGQGPQFIFQYYREEENGRGNFPPRFSGLQFPNYSSELNVNALELDDSALYLCASSQKTANYGYTFGSGTRLTVV.

CDR3 sequence (DNA): TGTGCCAGCTCACCACTGCGAGGCGACGGGACAGATACGCAGTATTTT. It is translated as CASSPLRGDGTDTQYF. The V and J genes are TRBV18 and TRBJ2-3; D unclear. V lost 1 base, J lost 3 bases, and 14 bases lay in between. Germline V lookup: CDR1 KGHSH, CDR2 LQKENI. This CDR3 has 16 residues.

The chain recombines TRBV5-6 with TRBJ1-2; TRBD1 is a possible D gene (5 bases). V lost 4 bases to trimming and J lost 0 bases, with 19 bases between them. This CDR3 contains 17 residues. Germline CDR1 and CDR2: SGHDT and YYEEEE. The CDR3, as DNA: TGTGCCAGCAGCCTGAGGGGAGGCGAGGGCCCTAACTATGGCTACACCTTC. It codes for CASSLRGGEGPNYGYTF.

The V gene is TRBV19, the J gene TRBJ1-6; 7 bases agree with TRBD1. V trimming: 7 bases; J trimming: 8 bases; junction bases outside the gene matches: 8. Germline V gene sequence: CDR1 LNHDA, CDR2 SQIVND (reference sequence). This CDR3 has 14 residues. In nucleotides, the CDR3 is TGTGCCAGTAAAGGTCGCGGGACAGATTCACCCCTCCACTTT. Translating it yields CASKGRGTDSPLHF.

The V gene is TRBV19, the J gene TRBJ2-1; 7 bases line up with TRBD1. The germline V gene has CDR1 LNHDA and CDR2 SQIVND (reference sequence). This CDR3 has 12 amino acids. The J segment lost 8 bases and the V segment lost 6 bases, leaving 4 bases of the junction unmatched. In nucleotides, the CDR3 is TGTGCCAGTAGCCAGACAGGGTATGAGCAGTTCTTC. As protein: CASSQTGYEQFF.

This rearrangement joins TRBV3-1 (or the pseudogene TRBV3-2) to TRBJ1-1; no reliable D call. Trimming pared 1 base from V and 5 bases from J, leaving 11 bases between. This CDR3 is 14 amino acids long. Germline loops: CDR1 LGHDT, CDR2 YNNKEL (reference sequence). The CDR3 bases are TGTGCCAGCAGCCAAGCCTACCGAGGAACTGAAGCTTTCTTT. Residues: CASSQAYRGTEAFF.

The J gene is TRBJ1-1, the V gene TRBV2; TRBD1 matches at 9 bases. V lost 6 bases and J lost 4; bases outside the gene matches: 12. Germline-derived CDR1 and CDR2 are SNHLY and FYNNEI. This CDR3 has 16 amino acids. In DNA form, the CDR3 reads TGTGCCAGCAGGGGTCCCGGGACAGGGCTCGGCACTGAAGCTTTCTTT. It yields the protein CASRGPGTGLGTEAFF. Full variable domain (rest looked up from reference TRBV2 and TRBJ1-1): EPEVTQTPSHQVTQMGQEVILRCVPISNHLYFYWYRQILGQKVEFLVSFYNNEISEKSEIFDDQFSVERPDGSNFTLKIRSTKLEDSAMYFCASRGPGTGLGTEAFFGQGTRLTVV.

Written as DNA, the CDR3 is TGTGCCAGCAGCCTATCATCCACCGGCGGGGAGCTGTTTTTT. It yields the protein CASSLSSTGGELFF. This chain links TRBV7-3 with TRBJ2-2; D uncertain. The V end lost 5 bases, the J end lost 7 bases, and 14 bases lay between the germline ends. CDR3 length equals 14 residues. CDR1 and CDR2 from the germline V gene are SGHTA and FQGTGA.

The chain employs TRBV6-5 and TRBJ2-2, with a possible D match to TRBD2 (6 bases). The CDR3 is 14 amino acids. CDR1 and CDR2 (germline): MNHEY, SVGAGI. Trimming took off 8 bases at V and 1 base at J, with 11 bases between the two ends. This chain's CDR3 is CASWAGRNTGELFF. CDR3 in DNA: TGTGCCAGCTGGGCGGGAAGGAACACCGGGGAGCTGTTTTTT.

The chain employs TRBV30 and TRBJ2-7; 7 bases line up with TRBD1. V was pared by 0 bases and J by 3 bases, with 2 bases of the junction left unmatched. The CDR3 extends over 13 amino acids. CDR1 and CDR2 (germline): GTSNPN, SVGIG (reference sequence). This chain's CDR3 is CAWSVGQDYEQYF. DNA of the CDR3: TGTGCCTGGAGTGTCGGACAGGACTACGAGCAGTACTTC.

The chain employs TRBV4-3 and TRBJ2-7; D is unresolved. This CDR3 has 15 amino acids. V lost 1 base to trimming and J lost 4 bases, with 14 bases between them. Germline values: CDR1 LGHNA, CDR2 YSLEER. CDR3 sequence reads: CASSQGKGPVYEQYF. Here the CDR3 DNA reads TGCGCCAGCAGCCAAGGAAAAGGACCGGTATACGAGCAGTACTTC.

The chain links TRBV3-1 (or the pseudogene TRBV3-2) to TRBJ2-1; D remains ambiguous. The length of the CDR3 is 13 residues. V lost 2 bases and J lost 7, with 9 bases in between. From germline, CDR1 is LGHDT and CDR2 YNNKEL (reference sequence). The CDR3 sequence: CASSQRPPNEQFF. The DNA of the CDR3 is TGTGCCAGCAGCCAAAGACCCCCAAATGAGCAGTTCTTC.